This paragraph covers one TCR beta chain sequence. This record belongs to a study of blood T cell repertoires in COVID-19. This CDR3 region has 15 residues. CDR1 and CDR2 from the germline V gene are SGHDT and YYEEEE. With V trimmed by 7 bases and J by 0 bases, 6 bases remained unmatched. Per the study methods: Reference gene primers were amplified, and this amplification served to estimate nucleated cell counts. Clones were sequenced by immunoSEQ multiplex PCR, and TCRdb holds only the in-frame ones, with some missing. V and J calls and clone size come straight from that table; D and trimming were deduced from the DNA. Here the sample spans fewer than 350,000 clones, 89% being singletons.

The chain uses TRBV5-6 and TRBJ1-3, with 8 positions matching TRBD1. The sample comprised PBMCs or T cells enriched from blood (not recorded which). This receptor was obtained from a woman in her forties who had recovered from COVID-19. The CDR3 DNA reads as TGTGCCAGCGGCAACAGGGGGTACTCTGGAAACACCATATATTTT. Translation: CASGNRGYSGNTIYF. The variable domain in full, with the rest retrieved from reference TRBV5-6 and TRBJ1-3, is DAGVTQSPTHLIKTRGQQVTLRCSPKSGHDTVSWYQQALGQGPQFIFQYYEEEERQRGNFPDRFSGHQFPNYSSELNVNALLLGDSALYLCASGNRGYSGNTIYFGEGSWLTVV.